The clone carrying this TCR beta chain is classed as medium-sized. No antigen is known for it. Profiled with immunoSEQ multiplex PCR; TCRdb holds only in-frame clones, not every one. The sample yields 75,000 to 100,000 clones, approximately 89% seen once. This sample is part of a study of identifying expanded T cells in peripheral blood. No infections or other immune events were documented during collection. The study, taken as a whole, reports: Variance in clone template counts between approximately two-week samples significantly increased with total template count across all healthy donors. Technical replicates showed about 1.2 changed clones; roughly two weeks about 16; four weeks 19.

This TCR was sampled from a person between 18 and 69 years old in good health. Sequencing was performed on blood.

The CDR3 DNA is TGTGCCAGCAGTGAAGGTTGGGAGACCCAGTACTTC. Protein product: CASSEGWETQYF. The chain combines TRBV6-1 with TRBJ2-5; D unclear. The CDR3 is 12 amino acids. Trimming pared 1 base from V and 5 bases from J, leaving 5 bases between. Germline CDR1 MNHNS, CDR2 SASEGT.